This T cell receptor (beta chain) was sequenced in a study of blood T cells in healthy people across ages. The second PCR ran roughly 7 to 12 cycles with a sample-barcoded 5' primer and J-beta primers. From each sample, at least 2.5 million paired-end reads containing CDR3 were obtained. Each CDR3 protein gets one entry after TCRdb re-called the 5' RACE reads with MiXCR. The data show about 1.4 million distinct CDR3 sequences, approximately 59% seen once. In its sample, this clonotype was seen once. This CDR3 contains 16 residues. Per germline, CDR1 MGHRA and CDR2 YSYEKL. After removal of 4 bases from V and 0 bases from J, the junction contained 7 bases not matched to a gene. The study isolated at least 6.5 million PBMCs from each sample.

The TCR was taken from a man younger than 35 in good health. Input material: blood. The chain couples TRBV4-1 to TRBJ2-7; the match to TRBD2 covers 9 bases. CDR3 region: CASSPRLAAHSYEQYF. The DNA of the CDR3 is TGCGCCAGCAGCCCCAGACTAGCGGCACACTCCTACGAGCAGTACTTC.